This TCR beta chain was profiled in a study of blood T cell repertoires in COVID-19. Background on the study: In each case, the material was cDNA or gDNA derived from T cells, B-cell-depleted T cells, or PBMCs.

Participants were aged about 18 to 90 years, lived in 24 US areas, and enrolled virtually. Cohorts were assigned according to the clinical history that participants reported. Cohort 3 donors counted as recovered after two negative PCRs, clearance, or resolved symptoms. Assay: immunoSEQ multiplex PCR; the TCRdb copy retains only in-frame clones and omits some. The sample lists about 300,000 clones; about nine tenths were seen once. This TCR derives from a woman younger than 30 who had recovered from COVID-19. Sequencing used PBMCs or T cells enriched from blood (not recorded which).

The CDR3 region is CASSSTGLAGGGNEQFF. The CDR3 DNA reads TGTGCCAGCAGCTCTACCGGACTAGCGGGAGGGGGCAATGAGCAGTTCTTC. V usage is TRBV28 and J usage is TRBJ2-1, with TRBD2 identical over 15 bases. This CDR3 comprises 17 residues. V lost 6 bases and J lost 6; bases outside the gene matches: 9. The germline CDR1 and CDR2 sequences are MDHEN and SYDVKM.